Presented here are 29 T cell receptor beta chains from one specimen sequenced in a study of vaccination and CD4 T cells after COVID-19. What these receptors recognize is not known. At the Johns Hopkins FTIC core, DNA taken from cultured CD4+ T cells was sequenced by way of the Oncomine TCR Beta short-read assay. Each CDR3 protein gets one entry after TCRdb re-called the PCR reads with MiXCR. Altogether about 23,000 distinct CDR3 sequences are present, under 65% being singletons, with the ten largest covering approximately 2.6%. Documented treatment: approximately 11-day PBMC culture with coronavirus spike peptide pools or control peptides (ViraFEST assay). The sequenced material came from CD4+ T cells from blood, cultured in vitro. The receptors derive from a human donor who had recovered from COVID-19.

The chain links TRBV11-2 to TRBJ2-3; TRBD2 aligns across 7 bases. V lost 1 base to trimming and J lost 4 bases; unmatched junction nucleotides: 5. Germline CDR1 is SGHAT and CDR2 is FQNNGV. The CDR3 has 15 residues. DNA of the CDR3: TGTGCCAGCAGCTTAGCTAGCGGAGCTCCAGATACGCAGTATTTT. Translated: CASSLASGAPDTQYF.

CDR3 DNA: TGTGCCAGCAGCTCGCGGACAGGGAAGGGGCCCCAGCATTTT. It specifies CASSSRTGKGPQHF. The chain employs TRBV5-6 and TRBJ1-5; TRBD1 aligns across 8 bases. V lost 3 bases, J lost 9 bases, and 8 bases stayed unmatched. The germline gives CDR1 SGHDT, CDR2 YYEEEE. The CDR3 loop spans 14 amino acids. Based on the CDR3 plus reference TRBV5-6 and TRBJ1-5, the full variable domain is DAGVTQSPTHLIKTRGQQVTLRCSPKSGHDTVSWYQQALGQGPQFIFQYYEEEERQRGNFPDRFSGHQFPNYSSELNVNALLLGDSALYLCASSSRTGKGPQHFGDGTRLSIL.

The CDR3, as DNA: TGTGCCAGCAGTGAATTAGCGGGAAAGGTGGAGACCCAGTACTTC. Its protein product is CASSELAGKVETQYF. The V call is TRBV6-1, the J call TRBJ2-5; 8 bases align to TRBD2. The germline CDR1 and CDR2 sequences are MNHNS and SASEGT. After removal of 2 bases from V and 5 bases from J, the junction contained 7 bases not matched to a gene. This CDR3 has 15 residues.

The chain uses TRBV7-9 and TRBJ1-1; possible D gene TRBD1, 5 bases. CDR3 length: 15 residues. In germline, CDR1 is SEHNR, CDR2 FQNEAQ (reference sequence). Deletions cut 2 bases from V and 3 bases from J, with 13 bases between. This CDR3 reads CASSLLGGGYTEAFF. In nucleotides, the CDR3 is TGTGCCAGCAGCTTACTGGGGGGTGGGTACACTGAAGCTTTCTTT.

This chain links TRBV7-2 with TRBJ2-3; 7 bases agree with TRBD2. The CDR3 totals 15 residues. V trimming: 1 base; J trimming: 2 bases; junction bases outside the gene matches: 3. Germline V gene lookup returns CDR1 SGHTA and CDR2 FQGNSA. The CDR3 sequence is CASSLGAGFTDTQYF. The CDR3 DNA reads TGTGCCAGCAGCTTAGGAGCGGGGTTCACAGATACGCAGTATTTT.

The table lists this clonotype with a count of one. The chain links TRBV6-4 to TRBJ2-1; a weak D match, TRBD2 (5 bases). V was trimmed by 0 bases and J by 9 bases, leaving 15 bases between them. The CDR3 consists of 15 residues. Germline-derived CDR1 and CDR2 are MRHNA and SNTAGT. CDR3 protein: CASSDSIGRVGEQFF. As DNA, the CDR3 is TGTGCCAGCAGTGACTCTATCGGGCGGGTTGGTGAGCAGTTCTTC.

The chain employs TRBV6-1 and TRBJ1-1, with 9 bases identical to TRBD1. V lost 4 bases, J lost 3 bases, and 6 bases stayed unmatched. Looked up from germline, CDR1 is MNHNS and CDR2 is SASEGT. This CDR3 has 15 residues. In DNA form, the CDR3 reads TGTGCCAGCAGTGGAAACAGGGGGCTATACACTGAAGCTTTCTTT. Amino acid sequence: CASSGNRGLYTEAFF.

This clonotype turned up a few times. The CDR3 coding sequence is TGTGCCAGTAGGAGAGGGACACAAGTGAATCAGCCCCAGCATTTT. Its translation: CASRRGTQVNQPQHF. The genes are TRBV19 and TRBJ1-5, with a weak D call TRBD1 (6 bases). V was shortened by 6 bases and J by 4 bases, with 16 bases between the two germline ends. The CDR3 has 15 amino acids. CDR1 is LNHDA and CDR2 is SQIVND in the germline V gene (reference sequence). The full variable domain, its missing parts supplied by reference TRBV19 and TRBJ1-5, is DGGITQSPKYLFRKEGQNVTLSCEQNLNHDAMYWYRQDPGQGLRLIYYSQIVNDFQKGDIAEGYSVSREKKESFPLTVTSAQKNPTAFYLCASRRGTQVNQPQHFGDGTRLSIL.

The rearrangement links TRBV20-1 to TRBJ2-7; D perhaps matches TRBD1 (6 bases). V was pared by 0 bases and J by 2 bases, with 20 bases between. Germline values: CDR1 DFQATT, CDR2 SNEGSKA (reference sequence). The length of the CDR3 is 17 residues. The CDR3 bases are TGCAGTGCTAGAGACCCACCCAGACAGGAATGCCCCTACGAGCAGTACTTC. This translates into CSARDPPRQECPYEQYF.

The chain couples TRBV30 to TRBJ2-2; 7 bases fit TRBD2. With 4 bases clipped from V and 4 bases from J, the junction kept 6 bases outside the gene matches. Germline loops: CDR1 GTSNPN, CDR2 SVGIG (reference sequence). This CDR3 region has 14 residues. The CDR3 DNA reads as TGTGCCTGGATTGGGCGGGGGAGCACCGGGGAGCTGTTTTTT. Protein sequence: CAWIGRGSTGELFF.

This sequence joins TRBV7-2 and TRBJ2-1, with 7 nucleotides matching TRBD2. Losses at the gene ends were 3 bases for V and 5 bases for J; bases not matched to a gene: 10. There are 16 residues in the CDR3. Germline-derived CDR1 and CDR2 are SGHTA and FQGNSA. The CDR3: CASSFSGGRANNEQFF. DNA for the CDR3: TGTGCCAGCAGCTTCTCGGGAGGCAGGGCAAACAATGAGCAGTTCTTC.

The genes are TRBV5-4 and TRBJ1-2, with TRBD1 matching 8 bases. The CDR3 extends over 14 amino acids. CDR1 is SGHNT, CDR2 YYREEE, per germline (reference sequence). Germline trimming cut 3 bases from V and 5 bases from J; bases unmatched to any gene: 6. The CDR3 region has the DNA TGTGCCAGCAGCTGGGGGCAGGGGGCATATGGCTACACCTTC. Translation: CASSWGQGAYGYTF.

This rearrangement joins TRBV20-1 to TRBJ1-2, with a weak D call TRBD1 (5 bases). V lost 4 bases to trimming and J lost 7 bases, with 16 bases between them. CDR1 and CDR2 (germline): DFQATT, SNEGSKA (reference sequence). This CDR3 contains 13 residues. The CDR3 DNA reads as TGCAGTGCTACCCTGGAAGCAGGGAGTGGCTACACCTTC. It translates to CSATLEAGSGYTF.

The CDR3 nucleotides read TGTGCCAGCAGTTACTCGGCAGGGCCTAACTATGGCTACACCTTC. Translated: CASSYSAGPNYGYTF. The chain employs TRBV6-5 and TRBJ1-2; a possible D gene is TRBD1 (5 bases). Trimming removed 0 bases from V and 0 bases from J, with 8 bases in between. CDR3 length: 15 residues. Per germline, CDR1 MNHEY and CDR2 SVGAGI.

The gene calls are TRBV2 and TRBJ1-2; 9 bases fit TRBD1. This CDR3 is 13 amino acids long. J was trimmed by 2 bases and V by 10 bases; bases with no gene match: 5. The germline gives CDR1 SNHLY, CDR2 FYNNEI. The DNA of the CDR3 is TGTGCCAATAAACAGGGGGCCAACTATGGCTACACCTTC. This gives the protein CANKQGANYGYTF. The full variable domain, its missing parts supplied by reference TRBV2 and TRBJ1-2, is EPEVTQTPSHQVTQMGQEVILRCVPISNHLYFYWYRQILGQKVEFLVSFYNNEISEKSEIFDDQFSVERPDGSNFTLKIRSTKLEDSAMYFCANKQGANYGYTFGSGTRLTVV.

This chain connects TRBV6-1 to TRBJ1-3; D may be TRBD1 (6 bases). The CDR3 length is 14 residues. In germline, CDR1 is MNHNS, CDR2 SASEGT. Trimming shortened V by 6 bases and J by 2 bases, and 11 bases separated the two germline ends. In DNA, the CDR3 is TGTGCCAGCAGCCATACAGGGACTGGAAACACCATATATTTT. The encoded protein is CASSHTGTGNTIYF.

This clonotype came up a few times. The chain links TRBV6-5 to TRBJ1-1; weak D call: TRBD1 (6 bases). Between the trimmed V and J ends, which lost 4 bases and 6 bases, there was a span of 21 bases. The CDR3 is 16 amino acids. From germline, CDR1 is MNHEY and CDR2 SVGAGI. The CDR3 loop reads CASSSVGRGGASEAFF. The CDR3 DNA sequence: TGTGCCAGCAGTTCGGTCGGTAGGGGGGGCGCGTCTGAAGCTTTCTTT.

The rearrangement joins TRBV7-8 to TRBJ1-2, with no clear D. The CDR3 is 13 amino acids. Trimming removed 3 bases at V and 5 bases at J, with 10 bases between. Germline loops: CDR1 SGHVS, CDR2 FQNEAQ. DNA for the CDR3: TGTGCCAGCAGCTTTACTACAGATTATGGCTACACCTTC. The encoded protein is CASSFTTDYGYTF.

This chain's CDR3 is CASSFAGEAYGYTF. CDR3 bases: TGTGCCAGTAGTTTCGCAGGCGAGGCCTATGGCTACACCTTC. The gene calls are TRBV19 and TRBJ1-2; D gene uncertain. V lost 5 bases and J lost 4, with 14 bases in between. Germline CDR1 LNHDA, CDR2 SQIVND (reference sequence). The CDR3 totals 14 residues.

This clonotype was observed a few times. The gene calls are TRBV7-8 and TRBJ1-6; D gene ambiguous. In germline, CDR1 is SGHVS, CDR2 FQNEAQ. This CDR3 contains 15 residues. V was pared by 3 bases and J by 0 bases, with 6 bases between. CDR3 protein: CASSFLSSYNSPLHF. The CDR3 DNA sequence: TGTGCCAGCAGCTTTCTAAGCTCCTATAATTCACCCCTCCACTTT. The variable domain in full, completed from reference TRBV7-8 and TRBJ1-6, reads GAGVSQSPRYKVAKRGQDVALRCDPISGHVSLFWYQQALGQGPEFLTYFQNEAQLDKSGLPSDRFFAERPEGSVSTLKIQRTQQEDSAVYLCASSFLSSYNSPLHFGNGTRLTVT.

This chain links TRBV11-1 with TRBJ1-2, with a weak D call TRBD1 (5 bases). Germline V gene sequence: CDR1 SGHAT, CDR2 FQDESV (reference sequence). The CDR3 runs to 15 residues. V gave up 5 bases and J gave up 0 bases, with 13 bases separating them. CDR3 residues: CASSPAGRTNYGYTF. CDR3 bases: TGTGCCAGCAGCCCAGCGGGGCGGACTAACTATGGCTACACCTTC.

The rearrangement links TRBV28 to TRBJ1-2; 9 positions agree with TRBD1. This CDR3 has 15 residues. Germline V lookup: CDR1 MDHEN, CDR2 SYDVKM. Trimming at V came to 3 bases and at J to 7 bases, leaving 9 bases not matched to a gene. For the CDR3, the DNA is TGTGCCAGCAGTTTTCACCGACAGGGGGAGGGTGGCTACACCTTC. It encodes CASSFHRQGEGGYTF.

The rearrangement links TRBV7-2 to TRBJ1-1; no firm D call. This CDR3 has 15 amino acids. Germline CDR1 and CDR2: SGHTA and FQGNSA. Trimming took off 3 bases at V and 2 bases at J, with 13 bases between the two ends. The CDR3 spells CASSFSKNKNTEAFF. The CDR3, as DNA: TGTGCCAGCAGCTTCAGTAAGAACAAAAACACTGAAGCTTTCTTT.

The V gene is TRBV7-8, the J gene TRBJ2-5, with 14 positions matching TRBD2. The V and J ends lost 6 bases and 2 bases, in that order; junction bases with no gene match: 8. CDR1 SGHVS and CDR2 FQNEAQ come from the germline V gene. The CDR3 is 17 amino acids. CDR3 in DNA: TGTGCCAGCAGAACCATCGGGACTAGCGGGGGACAAGAGACCCAGTACTTC. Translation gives CASRTIGTSGGQETQYF.

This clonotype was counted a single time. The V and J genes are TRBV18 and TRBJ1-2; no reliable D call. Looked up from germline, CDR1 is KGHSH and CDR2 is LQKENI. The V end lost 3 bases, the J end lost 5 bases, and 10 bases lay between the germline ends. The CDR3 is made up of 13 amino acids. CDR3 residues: CASSPGTDYGYTF. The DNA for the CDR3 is TGTGCCAGCTCACCGGGCACGGATTATGGCTACACCTTC.

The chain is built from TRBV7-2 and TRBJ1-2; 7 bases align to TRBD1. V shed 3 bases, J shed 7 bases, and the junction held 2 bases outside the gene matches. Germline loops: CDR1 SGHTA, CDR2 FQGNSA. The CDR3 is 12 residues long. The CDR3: CASSFTGVGYTF. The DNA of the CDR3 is TGTGCCAGCAGCTTCACAGGGGTTGGCTACACCTTC.

The chain's CDR3 is CATQNGGTSNQPQHF. As DNA, the CDR3 is TGTGCCACTCAAAACGGAGGGACGAGCAATCAGCCCCAGCATTTT. The chain employs TRBV28 and TRBJ1-5, with D perhaps TRBD1 (5 bases). This CDR3 contains 15 residues. V lost 10 bases and J 1 base, leaving 17 bases between the germline ends. The germline CDR1 and CDR2 sequences are MDHEN and SYDVKM.

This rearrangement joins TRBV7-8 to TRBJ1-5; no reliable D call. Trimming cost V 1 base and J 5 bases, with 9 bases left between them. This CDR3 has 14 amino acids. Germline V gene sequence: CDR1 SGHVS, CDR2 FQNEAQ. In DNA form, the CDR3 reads TGTGCCAGCAGCTTAGAAGTTGGGCATCAGCCCCAGCATTTT. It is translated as CASSLEVGHQPQHF.

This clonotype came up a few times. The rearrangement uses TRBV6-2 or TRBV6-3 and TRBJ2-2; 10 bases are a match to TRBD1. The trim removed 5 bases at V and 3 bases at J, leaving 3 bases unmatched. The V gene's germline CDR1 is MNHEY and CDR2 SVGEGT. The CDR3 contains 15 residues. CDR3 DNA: TGTGCCAGCAGTCGGACAGGGGGGTACACCGGGGAGCTGTTTTTT. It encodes CASSRTGGYTGELFF.